What follows describes a single T cell receptor (beta chain). Under the authors' procedure: Amplification from reference gene primers served as the basis for estimated nucleated cell counts. Assay: immunoSEQ multiplex PCR; the TCRdb copy retains only in-frame clones and omits some. V and J calls plus clone size are reproduced from that table; the DNA served to infer D and trimming. The sample includes tens of thousands of clones, roughly 82% of them seen just once. J was trimmed by 6 bases and V by 3 bases; bases with no gene match: 8. Looked up from germline, CDR1 is LGHDT and CDR2 is YNNKEL (reference sequence). The CDR3 has 15 amino acids. This entry is derived from a study of blood T cell repertoires in COVID-19. Study summary: The study drew acute and convalescent COVID-19 samples from the United States, Italy and Spain. PBMCs, B-cell-depleted T cells, or T cells were the source of the cDNA or gDNA that made up the material.

The chain employs TRBV3-1 (or the pseudogene TRBV3-2) and TRBJ2-3, with 8 bases matching TRBD2. The sample taken for sequencing was peripheral blood. This clonotype was obtained from a human donor in a cohort sampled during active COVID-19. The CDR3 is CASSHASGQADTQYF. The CDR3 coding sequence is TGTGCCAGCAGCCACGCTAGCGGGCAAGCGGATACGCAGTATTTT.